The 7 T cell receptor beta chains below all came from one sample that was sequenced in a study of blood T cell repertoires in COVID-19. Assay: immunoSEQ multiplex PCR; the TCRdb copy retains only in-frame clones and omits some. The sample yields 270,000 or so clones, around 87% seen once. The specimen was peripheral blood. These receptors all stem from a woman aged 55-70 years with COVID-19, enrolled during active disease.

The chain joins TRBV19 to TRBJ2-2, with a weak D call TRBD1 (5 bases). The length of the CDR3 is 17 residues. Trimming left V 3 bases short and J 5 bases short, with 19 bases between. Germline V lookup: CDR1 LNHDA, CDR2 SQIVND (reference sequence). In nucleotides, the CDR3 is TGTGCCAGTAGTATGTGGGGCAGACCCCCGTGGACCGGGGAGCTGTTTTTT. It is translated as CASSMWGRPPWTGELFF.

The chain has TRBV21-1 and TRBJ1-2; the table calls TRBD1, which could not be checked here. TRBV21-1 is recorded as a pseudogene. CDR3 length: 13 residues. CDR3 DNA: TGTGCCAGCAGCCTCAGGGGGACCTATGGCTACACCTTC. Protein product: CASSLRGTYGYTF.

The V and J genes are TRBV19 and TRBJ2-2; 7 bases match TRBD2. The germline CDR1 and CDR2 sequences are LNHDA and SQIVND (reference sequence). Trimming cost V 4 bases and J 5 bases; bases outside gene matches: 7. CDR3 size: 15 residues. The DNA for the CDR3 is TGTGCCAGTAGTACCGGGACTACATCTACCGGGGAGCTGTTTTTT. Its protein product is CASSTGTTSTGELFF.

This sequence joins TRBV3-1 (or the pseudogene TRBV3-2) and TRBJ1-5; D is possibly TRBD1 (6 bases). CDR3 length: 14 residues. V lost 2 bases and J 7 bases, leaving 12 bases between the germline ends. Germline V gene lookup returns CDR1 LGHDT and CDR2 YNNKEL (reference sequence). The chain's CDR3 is CASSQTGRGQPQHF. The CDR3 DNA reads TGTGCCAGCAGCCAAACAGGGCGAGGGCAGCCCCAGCATTTT.

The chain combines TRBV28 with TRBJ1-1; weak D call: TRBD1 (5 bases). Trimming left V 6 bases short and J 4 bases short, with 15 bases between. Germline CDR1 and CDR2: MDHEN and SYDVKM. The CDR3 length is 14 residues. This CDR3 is CASRTQGSFTEAFF. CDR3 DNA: TGTGCCAGCAGAACTCAGGGTAGCTTCACTGAAGCTTTCTTT.

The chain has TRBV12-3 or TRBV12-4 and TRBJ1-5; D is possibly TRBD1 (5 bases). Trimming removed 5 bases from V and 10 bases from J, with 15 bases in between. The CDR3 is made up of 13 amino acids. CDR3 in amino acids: CASSRLGQGPQHF. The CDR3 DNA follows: TGTGCCAGCAGTCGGTTAGGACAAGGCCCCCAGCATTTT.

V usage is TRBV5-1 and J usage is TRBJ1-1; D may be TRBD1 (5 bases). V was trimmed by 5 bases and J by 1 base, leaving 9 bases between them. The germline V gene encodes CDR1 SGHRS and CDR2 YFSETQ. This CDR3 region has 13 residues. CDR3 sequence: CASRATENTEAFF. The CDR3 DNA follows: TGCGCCAGCAGGGCGACAGAGAACACTGAAGCTTTCTTT.